The present TCR beta chain was sequenced within a study of cytomegalovirus exposure and HLA in healthy donors. Study information: The use of the same platform for the 120 validation repertoires and the roughly 680 first-cohort repertoires was reported by a later analysis. Broader study findings: For cytomegalovirus status, the classifier reportedly gave diagnoses with high specificity and sensitivity. The investigators catalogued 150 or so TCR beta chains as cytomegalovirus-associated.

For this clone: Its specificity is unknown.

Sequencing used immunoSEQ multiplex PCR; TCRdb keeps in-frame clones, though not all of them. The sample lists 250,000 to 300,000 clones, around 90% occurring once. This CDR3 contains 15 residues. The V and J ends lost 5 bases and 5 bases, in that order; junction bases with no gene match: 12. The germline V gene has CDR1 MDHEN and CDR2 SYDVKM. The study drew the donors from its approximately 120-subject validation cohort, separate from the 666-subject first cohort. The specimen was PBMCs. The V and J genes are TRBV28 and TRBJ2-7; 7 bases fit TRBD1. The sequence came from a woman aged 18-29 years in good health and CMV-seronegative. The CDR3 region is CASSAAPGGVNEQYF. CDR3 in DNA: TGTGCCAGCAGTGCAGCCCCAGGGGGAGTAAACGAGCAGTACTTC.